This T cell receptor (beta chain) was profiled in a study of shared clonotypes between healthy human individuals. Study-level information: Donors were two women and a few men aged 18 to 49.

Germline V gene lookup returns CDR1 ENHRY and CDR2 SYGVKD. Trimming took off 6 bases at V and 0 bases at J, with 9 bases between the two ends. The CDR3 has 13 residues. This clone turned up a few times. As processed by the authors: Filtering differed for immunoSEQ, which gave only junction sequences without quality scores. Generated by immunoSEQ multiplex PCR, the TCRdb table keeps only in-frame clones and is missing some. D and trimming were read from the DNA, whereas the V and J calls and clone size are those reported in that table. The sample yields roughly 510,000 clones, about three quarters seen once. Study donors comprised healthy, HIV-negative adults devoid of recent acute infection or vaccination.

The genes are TRBV10-3 and TRBJ2-7; D is tentatively TRBD1 or TRBD2 (5 bases each). The receptor was derived from a woman aged 40 to 49 in good health. Some clones in this sample may be carry-over from other donors' samples. The material sequenced was PBMCs. The DNA of the CDR3 is TGTGCCATCAGGGGGACGGACTCCTACGAGCAGTACTTC. Protein product: CAIRGTDSYEQYF.